A single sample is the source of the 8 T cell receptor beta chains below, sequenced in a study of blood T cell repertoires in COVID-19. TCRdb's copy holds only in-frame clones and misses some; the assay was immunoSEQ multiplex PCR. The sample consists of about 92,000 clones, around 67% of them appearing once. Specimen: peripheral blood. The receptors shown here come from a woman in her sixties in a cohort sampled during active or convalescent COVID-19.

This sequence joins TRBV5-1 and TRBJ1-2; TRBD1 is a possible D gene (6 bases). The CDR3 contains 17 residues. The V end was cut by 1 base, the J end by 8 bases, with 24 bases between. The germline CDR1 and CDR2 sequences are SGHRS and YFSETQ. The CDR3 region has the DNA TGCGCCAGCAGCTTGAAATGGGACATGGGCCCATTCGAGGGCTACACCTTC. Protein: CASSLKWDMGPFEGYTF.

This clone was seen a single time. J is TRBJ1-3 and V is TRBV15; unclear D gene. V lost 0 bases, J lost 0 bases, and 6 bases lay in between. This CDR3 contains 15 residues. CDR1 and CDR2 from the germline V gene are LNHNV and YYDKDF (reference sequence). The CDR3 region is CATSRESRSGNTIYF. The CDR3 DNA reads TGTGCCACCAGCAGAGAATCTCGCTCTGGAAACACCATATATTTT. Supplemented by reference TRBV15 and TRBJ1-3, the full variable domain reads DAMVIQNPRYQVTQFGKPVTLSCSQTLNHNVMYWYQQKSSQAPKLLFHYYDKDFNNEADTPDNFQSRRPNTSFCFLDIRSPGLGDTAMYLCATSRESRSGNTIYFGEGSWLTVV.

The chain is built from TRBV5-1 and TRBJ2-3, with D possibly matching TRBD2 (5 bases). The germline V gene encodes CDR1 SGHRS and CDR2 YFSETQ. V dropped 4 bases and J dropped 3 bases, with 15 bases sitting between them. This CDR3 has 15 residues. Here the CDR3 reads CASSGWEYSTDTQYF. CDR3 in DNA: TGCGCCAGCAGCGGTTGGGAGTACAGTACAGATACGCAGTATTTT.

This clone was picked up a small number of times. This sequence joins TRBV4-3 and TRBJ2-2; D may be TRBD2 (7 bases). The CDR3 length is 17 residues. Between the trimmed V and J ends, which lost 0 bases and 0 bases, there was a span of 11 bases. Germline V lookup: CDR1 LGHNA, CDR2 YSLEER. CDR3 DNA: TGCGCCAGCAGCCAAGATCGGGGGGCGGCGAACACCGGGGAGCTGTTTTTT. This gives the protein CASSQDRGAANTGELFF.

The chain employs TRBV5-6 and TRBJ2-1; 7 positions agree with TRBD1. J was trimmed by 3 bases and V by 0 bases; bases with no gene match: 6. From germline, CDR1 is SGHDT and CDR2 YYEEEE. The CDR3 is made up of 16 amino acids. The CDR3 DNA is TGTGCCAGCAGCTTGGCCGGGACAGTACACTACAATGAGCAGTTCTTC. Translating gives CASSLAGTVHYNEQFF.

The chain employs TRBV5-1 and TRBJ2-1, with D maybe TRBD2 (7 bases). V lost 3 bases and J 0 bases, leaving 13 bases between the germline ends. In germline, CDR1 is SGHRS, CDR2 YFSETQ. The CDR3 extends over 16 amino acids. In DNA, the CDR3 is TGCGCCAGCAGCTACCTGGGGGGGCCCTCCTACAATGAGCAGTTCTTC. Translated: CASSYLGGPSYNEQFF.

CDR3 residues: CASSGTGLGTEAFF. CDR3 nucleotide sequence: TGTGCCAGCAGCGGGACAGGGTTGGGCACTGAAGCTTTCTTT. The chain has TRBV9 and TRBJ1-1; TRBD1 matches 8 bases. The CDR3 runs to 14 residues. CDR1 and CDR2 from the germline V gene are SGDLS and YYNGEE. Germline trimming cut 3 bases from V and 4 bases from J; bases unmatched to any gene: 5.

This CDR3 reads CASSLTRGEQYF. The DNA of the CDR3 is TGTGCCAGCAGCTTGACCAGGGGCGAGCAGTACTTC. The chain joins TRBV5-5 to TRBJ2-7, with a possible D match to TRBD1 (6 bases). Germline CDR1 is SGHKS and CDR2 is YYEKEE (reference sequence). This CDR3 comprises 12 residues. V dropped 1 base and J dropped 6 bases, with 8 bases sitting between them.